What follows are 24 T cell receptor beta chains derived from one specimen sequenced in a study of human T cells and chemical hapten exposure. TCRdb redid the calling of the RACE reads with MiXCR, one entry per CDR3 protein. The repertoire holds approximately 80,000 distinct CDR3 sequences, with around 7.8% as singletons. Indicated time point: patch test 1, 2 weeks after DPC sensitization. Treatment here: therapeutic diphenylcyclopropenone sensitization with weekly scalp DPC. The starting material was whole blood, obtained in connection with sensitization to the hapten diphenylcyclopropenone (DPC). The origin of the receptors is a woman under 40 with alopecia areata. Some clones in this sample may be carry-over from other donors' samples.

This clonotype has just a few counts. The rearrangement joins TRBV12-3 or TRBV12-4 to TRBJ2-3; D not certain. This CDR3 has 14 amino acids. Between the trimmed V and J ends, which lost 6 bases and 0 bases, there was a span of 10 bases. CDR3 amino acids: CASSPGRSTDTQYF. CDR3 coding DNA: TGTGCCAGCAGCCCGGGCCGTAGCACAGATACGCAGTATTTT.

This clonotype was detected a few times. The chain carries TRBV7-3 and TRBJ1-1; TRBD1 aligns across 8 bases. V gave up 5 bases and J gave up 6 bases; unmatched junction bases: 8. There are 14 residues in the CDR3. The germline CDR1 and CDR2 sequences are SGHTA and FQGTGA. This CDR3 is CASSLGQGRSEAFF. CDR3 coding DNA: TGTGCCAGCAGCCTCGGACAGGGAAGGTCTGAAGCTTTCTTT. Drawing the rest from reference TRBV7-3 and TRBJ1-1, the complete variable domain is GAGVSQTPSNKVTEKGKYVELRCDPISGHTALYWYRQSLGQGPEFLIYFQGTGAADDSGLPNDRFFAVRPEGSVSTLKIQRTERGDSAVYLCASSLGQGRSEAFFGQGTRLTVV.

Many counts were recorded for this clonotype. CDR3 nucleotides: TGTGCCAGCAGCTTAGTAGCGGGCAAGACGGATGAGCAGTTCTTC. Translated, it gives CASSLVAGKTDEQFF. This sequence joins TRBV7-9 and TRBJ2-1; 7 nucleotides line up with TRBD2. The J segment lost 8 bases and the V segment lost 1 base, leaving 8 bases of the junction unmatched. The CDR3 totals 15 residues. The V gene's germline CDR1 is SEHNR and CDR2 FQNEAQ (reference sequence).

In this sample, this clonotype turned up a few times. The chain couples TRBV6-6 to TRBJ2-3; perhaps TRBD2 as D (6 bases). The CDR3 extends over 15 amino acids. Deletions cut 5 bases from V and 2 bases from J, with 14 bases between. Germline CDR1 is MNHNY and CDR2 is SVGAGI (reference sequence). This chain's CDR3 is CASSIWDSHTDTQYF. CDR3 DNA: TGTGCCAGCAGTATCTGGGACTCCCACACAGATACGCAGTATTTT.

This clonotype has only a few counts. The V call is TRBV12-3 or TRBV12-4, the J call TRBJ2-3; possible D gene TRBD1, 6 bases. The CDR3 length is 15 residues. V lost 3 bases and J lost 1, with 11 bases in between. The CDR3 sequence is CASSFDRKRTDTQYF. The CDR3 nucleotides are TGTGCCAGCAGTTTCGACAGGAAGCGCACAGATACGCAGTATTTT.

In DNA, the CDR3 is TGTGCCAGCAGCCTAGTGGCAGGGGGCTTAGCTGGGGCCAACGTCCTGACTTTC. This sequence encodes CASSLVAGGLAGANVLTF. The rearrangement joins TRBV7-8 to TRBJ2-6, with TRBD1 matching 8 bases. V shed 5 bases, J shed 2 bases, and the junction held 11 bases outside the gene matches. This CDR3 contains 18 residues. Per the germline V gene, CDR1 is SGHVS and CDR2 is FQNEAQ.

In this sample, this clonotype turned up many times. V and J are TRBV11-2 and TRBJ2-7; 13 nucleotides line up with TRBD2. The CDR3 extends over 15 amino acids. The V segment lost 5 bases and the J segment 6 bases; nucleotides outside the gene matches: 7. From germline, CDR1 is SGHAT and CDR2 FQNNGV. This CDR3 is CASSNRTSGGLEQYF. CDR3 nucleotide sequence: TGTGCCAGCAGCAATAGGACTAGCGGGGGACTCGAGCAGTACTTC.

The chain has TRBV7-9 and TRBJ1-4; a possible D gene is TRBD1 (5 bases). This CDR3 comprises 16 residues. Germline assignment: CDR1 SEHNR and CDR2 FQNEAQ (reference sequence). V dropped 5 bases and J dropped 7 bases, with 20 bases sitting between them. CDR3 region: CASSPPGGGGGEKLFF. DNA for the CDR3: TGTGCCAGCAGCCCCCCTGGAGGAGGTGGGGGTGAAAAACTGTTTTTT.

This clonotype has a handful of counts. The chain is built from TRBV20-1 and TRBJ2-7; perhaps TRBD1 as D (6 bases). This CDR3 spans 13 amino acids. Germline V gives CDR1 DFQATT, CDR2 SNEGSKA (reference sequence). V was shortened by 0 bases and J by 7 bases, with 13 bases between the two germline ends. CDR3 nucleotides: TGCAGTGCTAGAGACCTCACTAGGGGGGAGCAGTACTTC. Its translation: CSARDLTRGEQYF.

This clonotype was observed many times. V usage is TRBV5-4 and J usage is TRBJ2-2; D is perhaps TRBD1 (5 bases). Germline V lookup: CDR1 SGHNT, CDR2 YYREEE (reference sequence). Trimming took 2 bases from V and 4 from J, leaving 12 bases between them. The CDR3 is 15 amino acids. The DNA of the CDR3 is TGTGCCAGCAGCTTAGACAGCTTAGGCACCGGGGAGCTGTTTTTT. Its protein is CASSLDSLGTGELFF.

This clonotype was found a few times. The chain links TRBV7-2 to TRBJ1-1, with D perhaps TRBD1 (5 bases). Germline lookup yields CDR1 SGHTA and CDR2 FQGNSA. Deletions cut 4 bases from V and 6 bases from J, with 12 bases between. There are 13 residues in the CDR3. The CDR3 nucleotides read TGTGCCAGCAGCTCACGGGACGGGGCTGAAGCTTTCTTT. It encodes CASSSRDGAEAFF.

This clonotype has a count of ten or more. The chain has TRBV27 and TRBJ2-7; D is perhaps TRBD1 or TRBD2 (6 bases each). This CDR3 spans 13 amino acids. In germline, CDR1 is MNHEY, CDR2 SMNVEV (reference sequence). V lost 6 bases and J 2 bases, leaving 11 bases between the germline ends. CDR3 nucleotide sequence: TGTGCCAGCAGGCCCGGGGGCACCTACGAGCAGTACTTC. Protein: CASRPGGTYEQYF.

This clonotype was counted between two and nine times. As DNA, the CDR3 is TGTGCCAGCAGCTTGGGGGGACATAGCAATCAGCCCCAGCATTTT. It codes for CASSLGGHSNQPQHF. The genes are TRBV5-4 and TRBJ1-5, with a possible D match to TRBD1 (6 bases). Trimming took off 0 bases at V and 0 bases at J, with 7 bases between the two ends. Per the germline V gene, CDR1 is SGHNT and CDR2 is YYREEE (reference sequence). CDR3 size: 15 residues.

This clonotype has a count of ten or more. The rearrangement joins TRBV12-3 or TRBV12-4 to TRBJ1-4, with D hard to call. The length of the CDR3 is 17 residues. Trimming shortened V by 5 bases and J by 2 bases, and 18 bases separated the two germline ends. The CDR3 region is CASSPPATEDTNEKLFF. The CDR3, as DNA: TGTGCCAGCAGTCCACCCGCAACAGAAGACACTAATGAAAAACTGTTTTTT.

This clonotype was observed at least ten times. This rearrangement joins TRBV5-1 to TRBJ2-1; D unclear. CDR1 SGHRS and CDR2 YFSETQ come from the germline V gene. The CDR3 has 15 residues. Deletions cut 1 base from V and 2 bases from J, with 10 bases between. The CDR3 coding sequence is TGCGCCAGCAGCTTGATGGGTGACCCCTACAATGAGCAGTTCTTC. Translating gives CASSLMGDPYNEQFF.

This clonotype was recorded many times. This sequence joins TRBV5-4 and TRBJ2-5; D remains unclear. Deletions cut 0 bases from V and 1 base from J, with 4 bases between. This CDR3 has 13 amino acids. Germline V lookup: CDR1 SGHNT, CDR2 YYREEE (reference sequence). This chain's CDR3 is CASSLATQETQYF. Here the CDR3 DNA reads TGTGCCAGCAGCTTGGCCACCCAAGAGACCCAGTACTTC.

This chain links TRBV27 with TRBJ1-2; D remains ambiguous. V was cut by 6 bases and J by 0 bases, with 14 bases left in between. This CDR3 region has 15 residues. Germline V gene data show CDR1 as MNHEY and CDR2 as SMNVEV (reference sequence). CDR3 in DNA: TGTGCCAGCAGGCAGAGTCCCTTTCCTAACTATGGCTACACCTTC. As protein: CASRQSPFPNYGYTF.

The gene calls are TRBV24-1 and TRBJ1-2; TRBD1 matches 7 bases. With 10 bases clipped from V and 6 bases from J, the junction kept 13 bases outside the gene matches. This CDR3 is 14 amino acids long. Germline CDR1 KGHDR, CDR2 SFDVKD. DNA for the CDR3: TGTGCCACGCAGATGGACAGGTCGGAGAATGGCTACACCTTC. This encodes CATQMDRSENGYTF.

At least ten counts were recorded for this clonotype. The genes are TRBV20-1 and TRBJ1-4, with D perhaps matching TRBD1 (5 bases). CDR1 and CDR2 from the germline V gene are DFQATT and SNEGSKA (reference sequence). The CDR3 is 15 residues long. V lost 2 bases and J 0 bases, leaving 10 bases between the germline ends. This CDR3 is CSARPGGATNEKLFF. The CDR3 region has the DNA TGCAGTGCTAGACCGGGGGGAGCAACTAATGAAAAACTGTTTTTT.

This clonotype was seen more than once but under ten times. This chain links TRBV2 with TRBJ1-6; D gene unclear. V dropped 6 bases and J dropped 7 bases, with 10 bases sitting between them. CDR3 length: 13 residues. Germline CDR1 and CDR2: SNHLY and FYNNEI. CDR3 amino acids: CASRMDLNSPLHF. CDR3 nucleotides: TGTGCCAGCAGGATGGACCTAAATTCACCCCTCCACTTT.

This clonotype has only a few counts. V and J are TRBV7-9 and TRBJ1-2; TRBD1 aligns across 8 bases. This CDR3 is 15 amino acids long. V lost 4 bases and J lost 4; bases outside the gene matches: 8. Germline V gene data show CDR1 as SEHNR and CDR2 as FQNEAQ (reference sequence). CDR3: CASSYGDRSGYGYTF. CDR3 coding DNA: TGTGCCAGCAGCTACGGGGACAGGTCGGGCTATGGCTACACCTTC.

The rearrangement joins TRBV7-8 to TRBJ1-3; 7 bases line up with TRBD1. The CDR3 is 18 residues long. Germline V lookup: CDR1 SGHVS, CDR2 FQNEAQ. With V trimmed by 1 base and J by 7 bases, 16 bases remained unmatched. CDR3 protein: CASSLVNIYGGGWNTIYF. CDR3 DNA: TGTGCCAGCAGCTTAGTCAATATCTATGGAGGGGGCTGGAACACCATATATTTT.

This clonotype appeared a few times. This rearrangement joins TRBV25-1 to TRBJ1-3, with a possible D match to TRBD1 (5 bases). Trimming pared 3 bases from V and 3 bases from J, leaving 12 bases between. CDR1 MGHDK and CDR2 SYGVNS come from the germline V gene. The CDR3 extends over 15 amino acids. CDR3 DNA: TGTGCCAGCAGTGATGGGGGGAGAGGTGGAAACACCATATATTTT. It codes for CASSDGGRGGNTIYF.

Notes on this clonotype: Given a much more abundant clone one base away, this may be a read error. The J gene is TRBJ1-4, the V gene TRBV20-1; unclear D gene. The CDR3 is made up of 13 amino acids. Germline CDR1 is DFQATT and CDR2 is SNEGSKA (reference sequence). CDR3 amino acids: CNGQRLSDEKLFF. The CDR3 coding sequence is TGCAACGGCCAACGGCTTAGCGATGAAAAACTGTTTTTT.